These 2 T cell receptor beta chains were sequenced from one sample in a study of CD8 T cells in ankylosing spondylitis. TCRdb reprocessed the 5' RACE reads with MiXCR, giving one entry per CDR3 protein. The sample lists about 240,000 distinct CDR3 sequences; approximately 24% were seen once. The sample comprised blood, either unsorted or a sorted T cell fraction (not recorded which). The receptors were sampled from a male donor with ankylosing spondylitis or in good health (not recorded which).

This clonotype was detected only a few times. The chain carries TRBV20-1 and TRBJ2-1; D may be TRBD1 (6 bases). The CDR3 has 14 residues. Trimming left V 6 bases short and J 2 bases short, with 14 bases between. CDR1 is DFQATT and CDR2 is SNEGSKA in the germline V gene (reference sequence). DNA of the CDR3: TGCAGTGCAAATACCGGGACACCCTACAATGAGCAGTTCTTC. Its protein product is CSANTGTPYNEQFF.

This clonotype was recorded many times. This chain joins TRBV11-2 and TRBJ2-1; D is uncertain. This CDR3 region has 12 residues. V was trimmed by 5 bases and J by 7 bases, leaving 9 bases between them. Germline CDR1 and CDR2: SGHAT and FQNNGV. The CDR3 spells CASSRSFNEQFF. The CDR3 nucleotides are TGTGCCAGCAGCAGGAGCTTTAATGAGCAGTTCTTC.